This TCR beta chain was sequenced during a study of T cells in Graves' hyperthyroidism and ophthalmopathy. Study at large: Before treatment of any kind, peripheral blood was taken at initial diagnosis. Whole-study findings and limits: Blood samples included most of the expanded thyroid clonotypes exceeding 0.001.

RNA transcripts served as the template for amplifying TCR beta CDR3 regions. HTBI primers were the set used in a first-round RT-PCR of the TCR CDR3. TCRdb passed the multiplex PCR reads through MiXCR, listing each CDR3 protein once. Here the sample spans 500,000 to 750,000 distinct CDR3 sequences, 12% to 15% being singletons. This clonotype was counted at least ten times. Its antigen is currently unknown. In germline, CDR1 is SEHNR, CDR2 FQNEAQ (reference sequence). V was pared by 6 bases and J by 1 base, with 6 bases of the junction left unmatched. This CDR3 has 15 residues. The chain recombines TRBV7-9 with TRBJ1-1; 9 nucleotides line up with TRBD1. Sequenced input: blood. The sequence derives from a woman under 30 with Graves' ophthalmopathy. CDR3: CASSPSGQGNTEAFF. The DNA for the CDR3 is TGTGCCAGCAGTCCCTCGGGACAGGGGAACACTGAAGCTTTCTTT. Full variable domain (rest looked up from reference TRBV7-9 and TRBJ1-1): DTGVSQNPRHKITKRGQNVTFRCDPISEHNRLYWYRQTLGQGPEFLTYFQNEAQLEKSRLLSDRFSAERPKGSFSTLEIQRTEQGDSAMYLCASSPSGQGNTEAFFGQGTRLTVV.